This T cell receptor (beta chain) was obtained from a study of T cells in Graves' hyperthyroidism and ophthalmopathy. RNA transcripts yielded amplified TCR beta CDR3 regions. TCR CDR3 regions were first amplified by RT-PCR with HTBI primers. From the multiplex PCR reads, TCRdb called clonotypes with MiXCR, one entry per CDR3 protein. The sample includes approximately 870,000 distinct CDR3 sequences, 38% of them seen just once. Study results and caveats: It was a median approximately 6.9 months before onset that the model predicted ophthalmopathy.

This CDR3 region has 15 residues. V lost 5 bases and J 0 bases, leaving 14 bases between the germline ends. CDR1 is SNHLY and CDR2 is FYNNEI in the germline V gene. Worth noting for this clonotype: Its cognate antigen is unknown.

Subjects aged 18 to 65 presented with newly diagnosed hyperthyroidism of less than 2 months' duration. Thyroid ultrasound, orbital computed tomography, clinical symptoms, and serum thyroxine and TRAb underpinned diagnoses. The genes are TRBV2 and TRBJ2-7; no firm D call. The specimen sequenced was blood. The receptor was isolated from a man between 18 and 29 years old with Graves' hyperthyroidism. The CDR3: CASSTRAYSSYEQYF. As DNA, the CDR3 is TGTGCCAGCAGTACCCGGGCCTACAGCTCCTACGAGCAGTACTTC.